This T cell receptor beta chain derives from a study of vaccination effects on CD4 cells after COVID-19. Libraries were prepared by immunoSEQ multiplex PCR; TCRdb keeps only in-frame clonotypes and omits some of them. The sample yields about 79,000 clones, 70% to 75% seen once. In the ViraFEST assay, antigen-specific CD4+ clonotypes were identified by expansion after peptide-pool stimulation. Culture lasted about ten days before CD4+ T cell isolation. V lost 5 bases to trimming and J lost 12 bases, with 11 bases between them. The CDR3 is 11 amino acids. CDR1 and CDR2 (germline): LNHDA, SQIVND (reference sequence). Of note for this clone: The antigen is unknown.

The J gene is TRBJ1-5, the V gene TRBV19, with a tentative D call TRBD1 (5 bases). The receptor was derived from a human donor who received a COVID-19 vaccine. Sequenced here: CD4+ T cells from PBMCs cultured with HCoV-229E spike peptides, sampled before COVID-19 vaccination. DNA for the CDR3: TGTGCCAGTAGTGGGGCCCTTCTCCAGCATTTT. Protein: CASSGALLQHF.